This T cell receptor beta chain was identified in a study of regulatory T cells in long-lasting Graves disease (dated by TCRdb to about 2021). With respect to the entire study: Antithyroid drugs had been taken for less than 3 months by newly diagnosed Graves' disease patients. Persistent Graves' disease patients were compared with newly diagnosed Graves' disease patients by peripheral blood TCR sequencing and RNA sequencing. The study was conducted in China and was registered as a clinical trial. TCR sequencing covered about 13 persistent and around 20 newly diagnosed Graves' disease patients, some 35 samples in total.

The library was prepared using multiplex PCR. For sequencing, an Illumina HiSeq 4000 was employed. iRepertoire HTBI primers and Arm-PCR amplification of CDR3 regions were used to construct TCR beta libraries. Gel purification was performed on PCR products prior to sequencing. Concerning the study's data processing: Gene usage analysis of CDR3 amino acid clonotypes used the approximately 56 TRBV and 14 to 15 TRBJ segments found across samples. COPE and FqMerger were used to merge filtered high-quality paired reads into contigs. Contigs were aligned with BLAST to IMGT TRBV, TRBD and TRBJ reference genes, and CDR3 was defined per IMGT. Any clonotype with a frequency above 0.1% was classified as a highly expanded clone. Repertoire diversity was measured by Shannon entropy, and V-J evenness by the Gini coefficient. A clonotype was considered public if more than one individual shared it. TCRdb passed the public sequencing reads through fastp at Q25 and MiXCR, retaining productive beta sequences. Each entry merges the rows of one CDR3 protein and shows their most common DNA and genes. The V and J calls come from TCRdb's annotation, not from the publication. A total of about 320,000 distinct CDR3 sequences appear in this sample, over 15% of them only once. The ten most abundant clones make up 35% to 45% of the sample.

V and J lose 5 bases and 6 bases, and a span of 5 bases separates them. The germline V gene sets CDR1 to MDHEN and CDR2 to SYDVKM. Counted from cysteine to phenylalanine, this CDR3 has 11 amino acids. The retained sequence is limited to the CDR3, 33 bases, with the frame set at the first base. This sample's time point label indicates: newly diagnosed GD, antithyroid drugs for less than 3 months. For both TCR sequencing and RNA sequencing, RNA was extracted from PBMCs using TRIzol. The diagnosis of Graves' disease followed American Thyroid Association guidelines. Patients for the study were recruited at an endocrinology department in Xi'an, China. Each patient gave around 9 milliliters of peripheral blood, collected in an EDTA anticoagulant tube. Ficoll Paque Plus density gradient separation was used to isolate PBMCs, and no further T cell sorting was done. An Agilent 2100 Bioanalyzer and agarose gel were used to check RNA quality, and a NanoDrop 2000 was used to measure RNA concentration.

Broad study findings and their caveats: Peripheral blood alone was examined, since thyroid tissue, which constituted the primary lesion, could not be accessed. The small sample size was acknowledged by the authors as a limitation that may reduce accuracy. Persistent Graves' disease patients showed lower TCR Shannon entropy and fewer highly expanded clones than newly diagnosed patients, suggesting clonal expansion. A larger number of public clonotypes was shared among persistent patients (about 2,700) than among newly diagnosed patients (about 990). Sequencing and analysis were restricted to the TCR beta chain. Preferential use of TRBV28, TRBJ1-2 and TRBJ2-5 was observed in persistent disease, whereas TRBV20-1 and TRBJ2-1 were favored in newly diagnosed disease.

This clonotype was seen at least ten times. Its target antigen remains unknown. Base-call qualities are not available, and no considerably larger clone is one nucleotide away. This material consisted of peripheral blood mononuclear cells (PBMCs), taken at new diagnosis, from a patient treated with antithyroid drugs. This TCR was sampled from a female donor with Graves disease. In this chain, TRBV28 is recombined with TRBJ1-5, with an unclear D gene assignment. The DNA is TGTGCCAGCAGTCGCGGTCAGCCCCAGCATTTT. Translated, this is CASSRGQPQHF. Beyond the CDR3, the reference TRBV28 and TRBJ1-5 genes provide the residues; the full variable domain reads: DVKVTQSSRYLVKRTGEKVFLECVQDMDHENMFWYRQDPGLGLRLIYFSYDVKMKEKGDIPEGYSVSREKKERFSLILESASTNQTSMYLCASSRGQPQHFGDGTRLSIL.